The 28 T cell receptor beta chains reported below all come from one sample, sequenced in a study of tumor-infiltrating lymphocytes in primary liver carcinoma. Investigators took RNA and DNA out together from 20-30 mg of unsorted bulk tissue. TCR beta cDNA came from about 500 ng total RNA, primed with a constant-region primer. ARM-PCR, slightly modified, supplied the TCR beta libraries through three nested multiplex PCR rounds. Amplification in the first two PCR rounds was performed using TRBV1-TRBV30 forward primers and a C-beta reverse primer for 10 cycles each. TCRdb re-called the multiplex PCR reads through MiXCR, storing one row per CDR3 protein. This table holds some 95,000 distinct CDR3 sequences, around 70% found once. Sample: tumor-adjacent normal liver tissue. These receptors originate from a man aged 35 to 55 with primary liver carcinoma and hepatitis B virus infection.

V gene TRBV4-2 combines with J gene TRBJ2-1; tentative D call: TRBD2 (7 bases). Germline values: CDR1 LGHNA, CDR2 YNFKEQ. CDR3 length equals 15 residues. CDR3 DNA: TGTGACATCAGCCAAGACTTAGGGGGGGGCGGTGAGCAGTTCTTC. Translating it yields CDISQDLGGGGEQFF.

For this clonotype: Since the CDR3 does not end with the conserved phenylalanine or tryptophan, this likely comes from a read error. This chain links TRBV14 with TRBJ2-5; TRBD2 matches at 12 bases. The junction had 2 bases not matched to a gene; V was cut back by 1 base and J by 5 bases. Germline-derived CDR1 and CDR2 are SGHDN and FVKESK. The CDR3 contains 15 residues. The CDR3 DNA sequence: TGTGCCAGCAGCCAAGGACTAGCGGGAGTCGAGACCCAGTACTTA. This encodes CASSQGLAGVETQYL.

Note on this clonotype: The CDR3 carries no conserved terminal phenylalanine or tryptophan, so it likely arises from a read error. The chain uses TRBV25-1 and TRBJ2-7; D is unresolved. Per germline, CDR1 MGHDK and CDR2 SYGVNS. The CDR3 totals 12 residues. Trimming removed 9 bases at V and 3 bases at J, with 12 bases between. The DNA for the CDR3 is TGTGCCAGTATGGACGCCGTCTACGAGCAGTACTTA. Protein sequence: CASMDAVYEQYL.

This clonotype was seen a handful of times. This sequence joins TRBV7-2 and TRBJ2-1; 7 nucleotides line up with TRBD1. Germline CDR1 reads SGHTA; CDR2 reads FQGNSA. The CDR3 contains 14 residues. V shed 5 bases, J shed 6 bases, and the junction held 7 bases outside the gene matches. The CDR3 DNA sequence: TGTGCCAGCAGCCCCGAGACAGGGCCCAATGAGCAGTTCTTC. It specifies CASSPETGPNEQFF.

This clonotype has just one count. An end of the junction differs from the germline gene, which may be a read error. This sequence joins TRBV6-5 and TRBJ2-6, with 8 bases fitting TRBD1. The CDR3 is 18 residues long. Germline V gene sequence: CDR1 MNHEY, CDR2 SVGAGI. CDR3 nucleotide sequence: TGTGCCAACAGTCTTTGGACAGGGATGAAAGCTGGGGACAACCTCCTGACTTTC. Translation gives CANSLWTGMKAGDNLLTF.

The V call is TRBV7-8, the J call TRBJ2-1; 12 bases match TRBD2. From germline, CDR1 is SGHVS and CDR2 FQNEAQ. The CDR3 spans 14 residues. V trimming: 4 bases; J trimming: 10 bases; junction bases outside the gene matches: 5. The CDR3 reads CASSSGLAGLEQFF. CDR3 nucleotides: TGTGCCAGCAGCTCCGGACTAGCGGGATTGGAGCAGTTCTTC.

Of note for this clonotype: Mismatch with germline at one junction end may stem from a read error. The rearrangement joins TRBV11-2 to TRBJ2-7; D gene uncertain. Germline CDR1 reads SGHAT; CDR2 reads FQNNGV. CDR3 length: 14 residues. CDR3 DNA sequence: TGTGCCAGCAGTTTAGCTGAAGGCTTATACGACCAGTGCTTC. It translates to CASSLAEGLYDQCF.

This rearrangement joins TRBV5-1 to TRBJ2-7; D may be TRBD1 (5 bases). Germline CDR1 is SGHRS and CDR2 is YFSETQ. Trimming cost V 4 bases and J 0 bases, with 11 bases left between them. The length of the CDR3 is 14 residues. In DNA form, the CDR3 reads TGCGCCAGCAGCATGGACATTAGCTCCTACGAGCAGTACTTC. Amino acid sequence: CASSMDISSYEQYF. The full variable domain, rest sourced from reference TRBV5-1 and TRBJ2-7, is KAGVTQTPRYLIKTRGQQVTLSCSPISGHRSVSWYQQTPGQGLQFLFEYFSETQRNKGNFPGRFSGRQFSNSRSEMNVSTLELGDSALYLCASSMDISSYEQYFGPGTRLTVT.

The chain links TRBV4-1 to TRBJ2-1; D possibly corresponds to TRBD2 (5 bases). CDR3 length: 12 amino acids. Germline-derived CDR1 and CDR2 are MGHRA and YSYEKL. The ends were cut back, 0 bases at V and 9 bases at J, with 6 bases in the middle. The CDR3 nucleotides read TGCGCCAGCAGCCAAGAGGGGAGTGAGCAGTTCTTC. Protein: CASSQEGSEQFF.

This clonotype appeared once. The CDR3 spells CASREENSYEQYF. For the CDR3, the DNA is TGTGCCAGTAGGGAGGAGAACTCCTACGAGCAGTACTTC. The gene calls are TRBV19 and TRBJ2-7; a weak D match, TRBD2 (5 bases). Trimming stripped 6 bases from V and 0 bases from J, with 9 bases between. This CDR3 region has 13 residues. Germline V gene data show CDR1 as LNHDA and CDR2 as SQIVND (reference sequence).

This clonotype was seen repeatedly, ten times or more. The CDR3 loop is CASSSQGAVSGELFF. The CDR3 nucleotides read TGTGCCAGCAGTTCCCAGGGGGCAGTCTCCGGGGAGCTGTTTTTT. V gene TRBV12-3 or TRBV12-4 combines with J gene TRBJ2-2; 8 positions match TRBD1. Trimming took 4 bases from V and 6 from J; bases not matched to a gene: 7. The CDR3 is 15 residues long.

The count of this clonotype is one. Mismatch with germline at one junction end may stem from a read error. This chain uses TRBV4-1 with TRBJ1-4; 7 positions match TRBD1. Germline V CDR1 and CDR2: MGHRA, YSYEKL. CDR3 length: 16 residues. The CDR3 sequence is CASSQDKGQINEKLSF. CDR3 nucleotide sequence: TGTGCCAGCAGCCAAGATAAGGGACAGATTAATGAAAAACTGTCTTTT.

As DNA, the CDR3 is TGTGCCAACTTCTCGCACGGGATAGGGTACGAGCAGTACTTC. Protein product: CANFSHGIGYEQYF. The chain is built from TRBV6-1 and TRBJ2-1; maybe TRBD2 (5 bases). TRBJ2-7 explains the end of the DNA better; the J call may be wrong. Germline CDR1 is MNHNS and CDR2 is SASEGT. This CDR3 has 14 amino acids.

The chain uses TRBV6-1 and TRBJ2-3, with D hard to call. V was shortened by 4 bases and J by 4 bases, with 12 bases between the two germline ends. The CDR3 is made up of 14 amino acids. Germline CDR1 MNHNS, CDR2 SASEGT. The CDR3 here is CASSVSVGPDTQYF. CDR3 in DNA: TGTGCCAGCAGTGTGTCAGTGGGCCCAGATACGCAGTATTTT.

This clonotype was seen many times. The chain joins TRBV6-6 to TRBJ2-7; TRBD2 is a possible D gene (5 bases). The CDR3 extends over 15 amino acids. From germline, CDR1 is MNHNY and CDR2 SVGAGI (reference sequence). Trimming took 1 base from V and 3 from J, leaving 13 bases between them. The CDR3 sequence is CASSYLGLDHYEQYF. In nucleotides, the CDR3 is TGTGCCAGCAGTTACTTAGGACTGGACCACTACGAGCAGTACTTC.

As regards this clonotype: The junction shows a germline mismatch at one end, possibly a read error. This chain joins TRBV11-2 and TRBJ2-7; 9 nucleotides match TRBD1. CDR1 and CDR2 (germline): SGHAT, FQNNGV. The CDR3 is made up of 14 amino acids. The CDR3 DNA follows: TGTGCCGGCAGCTCACCGGGACAGGGCGACGAACAGTACTTC. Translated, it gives CAGSSPGQGDEQYF.

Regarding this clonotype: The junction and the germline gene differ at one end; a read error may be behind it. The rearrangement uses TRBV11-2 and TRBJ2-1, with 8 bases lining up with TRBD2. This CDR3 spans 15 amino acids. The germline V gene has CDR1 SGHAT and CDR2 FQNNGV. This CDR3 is CASSDSGNSNNEQSF. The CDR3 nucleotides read TGTGCCAGCAGCGATAGCGGGAACTCCAACAATGAGCAGTCCTTC.

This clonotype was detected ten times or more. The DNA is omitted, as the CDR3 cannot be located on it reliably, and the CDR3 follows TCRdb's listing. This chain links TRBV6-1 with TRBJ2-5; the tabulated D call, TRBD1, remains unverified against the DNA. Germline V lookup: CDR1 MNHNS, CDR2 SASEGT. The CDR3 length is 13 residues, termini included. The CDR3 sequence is CASSTSTGETQYF.

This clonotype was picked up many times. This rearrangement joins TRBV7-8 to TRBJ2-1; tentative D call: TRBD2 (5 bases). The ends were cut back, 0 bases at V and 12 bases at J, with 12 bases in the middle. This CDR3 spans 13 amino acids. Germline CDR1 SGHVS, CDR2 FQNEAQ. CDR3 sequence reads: CASSLADRRGQFF. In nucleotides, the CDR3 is TGTGCCAGCAGCTTAGCCGACCGCCGGGGGCAGTTCTTC. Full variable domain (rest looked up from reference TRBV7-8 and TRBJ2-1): GAGVSQSPRYKVAKRGQDVALRCDPISGHVSLFWYQQALGQGPEFLTYFQNEAQLDKSGLPSDRFFAERPEGSVSTLKIQRTQQEDSAVYLCASSLADRRGQFFGPGTRLTVL.

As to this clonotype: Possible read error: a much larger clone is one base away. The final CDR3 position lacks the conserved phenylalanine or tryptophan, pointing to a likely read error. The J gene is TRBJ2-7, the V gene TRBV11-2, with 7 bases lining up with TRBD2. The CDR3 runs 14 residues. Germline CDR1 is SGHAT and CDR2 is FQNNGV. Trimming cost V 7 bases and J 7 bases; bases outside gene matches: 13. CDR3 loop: CASTLGREDKEQYL. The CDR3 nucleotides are TGTGCCAGCACCTTGGGTCGGGAGGATAAGGAGCAGTACCTC.

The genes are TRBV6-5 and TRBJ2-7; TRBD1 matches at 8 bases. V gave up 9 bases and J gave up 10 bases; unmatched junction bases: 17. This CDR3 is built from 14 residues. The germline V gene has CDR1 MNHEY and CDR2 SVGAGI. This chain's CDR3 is CASSPSQDRVEQYF. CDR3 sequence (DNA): TGTGCCAGTAGTCCATCCCAGGACAGGGTGGAACAGTACTTC.

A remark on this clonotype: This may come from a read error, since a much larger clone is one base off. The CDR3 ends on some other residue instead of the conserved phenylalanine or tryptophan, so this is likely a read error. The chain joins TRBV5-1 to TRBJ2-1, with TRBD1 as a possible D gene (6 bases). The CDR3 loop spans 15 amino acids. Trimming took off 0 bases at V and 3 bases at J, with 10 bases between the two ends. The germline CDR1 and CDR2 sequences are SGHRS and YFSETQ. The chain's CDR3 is CASSLAPGVYNEQFI. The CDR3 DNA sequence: TGCGCCAGCAGCTTGGCTCCAGGGGTCTACAATGAGCAGTTCATC.

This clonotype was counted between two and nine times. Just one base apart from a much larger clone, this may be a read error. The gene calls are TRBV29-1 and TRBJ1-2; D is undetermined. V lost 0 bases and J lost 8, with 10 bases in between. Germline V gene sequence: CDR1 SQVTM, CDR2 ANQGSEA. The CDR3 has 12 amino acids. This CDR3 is CSVEDIMGGYTF. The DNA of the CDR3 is TGCAGCGTTGAAGATATCATGGGAGGCTACACCTTC.

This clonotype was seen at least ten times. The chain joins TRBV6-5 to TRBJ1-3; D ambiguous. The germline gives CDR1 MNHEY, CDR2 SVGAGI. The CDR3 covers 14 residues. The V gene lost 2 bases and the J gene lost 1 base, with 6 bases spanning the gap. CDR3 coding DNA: TGTGCCAGCAGTTACGGTCGTTCTGGAAACACCATATATTTT. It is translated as CASSYGRSGNTIYF.

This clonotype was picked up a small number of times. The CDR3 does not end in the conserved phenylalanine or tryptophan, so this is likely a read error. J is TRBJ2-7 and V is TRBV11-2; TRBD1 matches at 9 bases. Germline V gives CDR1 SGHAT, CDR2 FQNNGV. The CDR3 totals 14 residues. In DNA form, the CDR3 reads TGTGCTAGCAGCTTAGGGACAGGGTGGTACGAGCAGTACCTC. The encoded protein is CASSLGTGWYEQYL.

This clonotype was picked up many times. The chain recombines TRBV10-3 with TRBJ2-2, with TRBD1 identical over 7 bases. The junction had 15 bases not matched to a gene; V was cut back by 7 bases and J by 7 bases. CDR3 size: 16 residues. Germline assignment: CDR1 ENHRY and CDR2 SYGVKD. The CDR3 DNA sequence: TGTGCCATCACCCGATCGATCGGGACAGTGGGCGGGGAGCTGTTTTTT. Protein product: CAITRSIGTVGGELFF.

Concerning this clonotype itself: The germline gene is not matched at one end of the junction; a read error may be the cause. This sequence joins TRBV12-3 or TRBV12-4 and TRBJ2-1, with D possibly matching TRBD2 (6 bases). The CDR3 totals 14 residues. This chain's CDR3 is CASSKLSGVNEQFF. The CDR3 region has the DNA TGTGCCAGCAGTAAACTATCGGGGGTCAATGAGCAATTCTTC.

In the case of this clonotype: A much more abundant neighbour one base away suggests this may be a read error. CDR3 protein: CASTPWSVIQETQYF. Written as DNA, the CDR3 is TGTGCCAGCACCCCCTGGTCCGTGATCCAAGAGACCCAGTACTTC. The chain joins TRBV28 to TRBJ2-5; D remains ambiguous. This CDR3 region has 15 residues. Trimming cost V 7 bases and J 1 base, with 16 bases left between them. Germline V CDR1 and CDR2: MDHEN, SYDVKM.